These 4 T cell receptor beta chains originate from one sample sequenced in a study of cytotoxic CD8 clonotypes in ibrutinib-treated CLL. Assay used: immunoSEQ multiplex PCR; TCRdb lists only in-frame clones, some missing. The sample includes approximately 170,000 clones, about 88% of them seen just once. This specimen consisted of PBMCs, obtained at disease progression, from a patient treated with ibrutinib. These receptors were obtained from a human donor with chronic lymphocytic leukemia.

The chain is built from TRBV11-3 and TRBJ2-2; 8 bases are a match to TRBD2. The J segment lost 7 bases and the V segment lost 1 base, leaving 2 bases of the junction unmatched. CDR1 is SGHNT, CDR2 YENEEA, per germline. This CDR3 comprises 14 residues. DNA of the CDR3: TGTGCCAGCAGCTTAGCCCTAGCGGGCGGGGAGCTGTTTTTT. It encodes CASSLALAGGELFF.

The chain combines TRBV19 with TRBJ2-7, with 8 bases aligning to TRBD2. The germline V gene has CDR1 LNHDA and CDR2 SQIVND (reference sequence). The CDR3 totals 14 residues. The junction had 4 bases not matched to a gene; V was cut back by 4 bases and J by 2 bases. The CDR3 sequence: CASSTRGRTYEQYF. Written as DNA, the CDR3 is TGTGCCAGTAGTACCCGCGGGAGGACCTACGAGCAGTACTTC.

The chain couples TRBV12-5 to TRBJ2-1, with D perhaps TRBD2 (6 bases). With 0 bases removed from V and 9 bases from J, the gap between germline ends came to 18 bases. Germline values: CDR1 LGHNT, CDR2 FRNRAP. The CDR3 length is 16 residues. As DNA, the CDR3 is TGTGCTAGTGGTTTGGTAGGAGGGAGATACACCGGTGAGCAGTTCTTC. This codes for CASGLVGGRYTGEQFF.

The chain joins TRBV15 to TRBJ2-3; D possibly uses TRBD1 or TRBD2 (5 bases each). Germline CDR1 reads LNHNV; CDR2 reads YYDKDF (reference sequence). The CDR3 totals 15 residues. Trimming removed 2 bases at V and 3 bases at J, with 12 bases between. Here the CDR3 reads CATSRLGDLTDTQYF. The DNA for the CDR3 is TGTGCCACCAGCAGACTGGGGGATCTGACAGATACGCAGTATTTT.